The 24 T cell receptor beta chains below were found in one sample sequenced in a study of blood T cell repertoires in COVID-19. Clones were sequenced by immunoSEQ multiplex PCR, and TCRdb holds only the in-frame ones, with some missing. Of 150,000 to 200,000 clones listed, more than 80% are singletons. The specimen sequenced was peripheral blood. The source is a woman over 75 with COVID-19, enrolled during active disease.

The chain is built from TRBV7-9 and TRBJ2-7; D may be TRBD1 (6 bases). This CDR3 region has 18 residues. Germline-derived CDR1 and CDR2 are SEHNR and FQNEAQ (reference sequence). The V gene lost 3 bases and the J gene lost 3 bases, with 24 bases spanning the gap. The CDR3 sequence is CASSFDPSSWTDLYEQYF. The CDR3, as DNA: TGTGCCAGCAGCTTCGACCCCTCTAGCTGGACAGACCTCTACGAGCAGTACTTC.

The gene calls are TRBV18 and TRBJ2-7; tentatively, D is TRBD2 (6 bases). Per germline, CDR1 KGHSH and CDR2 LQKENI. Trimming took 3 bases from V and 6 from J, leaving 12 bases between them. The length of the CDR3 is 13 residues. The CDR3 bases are TGTGCCAGCTCACCCGCGACTAGTTTCGAGCAGTACTTC. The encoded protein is CASSPATSFEQYF.

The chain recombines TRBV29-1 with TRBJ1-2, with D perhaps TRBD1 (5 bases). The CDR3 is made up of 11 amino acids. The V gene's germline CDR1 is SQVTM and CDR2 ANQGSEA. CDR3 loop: CAGERNYGYTF. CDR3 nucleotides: TGCGCGGGGGAAAGAAACTATGGCTACACCTTC.

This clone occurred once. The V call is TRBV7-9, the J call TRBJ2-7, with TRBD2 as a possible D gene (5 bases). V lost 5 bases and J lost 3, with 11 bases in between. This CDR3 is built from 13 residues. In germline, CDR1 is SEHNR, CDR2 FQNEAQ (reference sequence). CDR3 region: CASSPGGFYEQYF. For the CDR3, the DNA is TGTGCCAGCAGCCCCGGCGGGTTCTACGAGCAGTACTTC.

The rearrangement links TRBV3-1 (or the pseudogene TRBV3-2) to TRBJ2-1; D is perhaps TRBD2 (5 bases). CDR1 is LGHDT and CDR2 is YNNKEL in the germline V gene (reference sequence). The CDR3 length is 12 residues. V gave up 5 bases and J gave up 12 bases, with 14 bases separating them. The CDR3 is CASSFTGEGQFF. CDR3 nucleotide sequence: TGTGCCAGCAGCTTCACGGGTGAGGGGCAGTTCTTC.

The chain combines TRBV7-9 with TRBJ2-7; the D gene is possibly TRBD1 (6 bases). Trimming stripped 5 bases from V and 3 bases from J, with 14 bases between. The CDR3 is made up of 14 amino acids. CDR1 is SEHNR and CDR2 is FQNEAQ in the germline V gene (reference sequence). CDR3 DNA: TGTGCCAGCAGCCTTCCCGGGACACACTACGAGCAGTACTTC. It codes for CASSLPGTHYEQYF.

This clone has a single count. The CDR3 sequence is CAGRETGGDGYTF. For the CDR3, the DNA is TGTGCCGGTAGGGAAACAGGGGGAGATGGCTACACCTTC. This chain links TRBV28 with TRBJ1-2, with TRBD1 matching over 8 bases. CDR3 length: 13 amino acids. Germline loops: CDR1 MDHEN, CDR2 SYDVKM. J lost 6 bases, V lost 11 bases, and 11 bases had no gene match.

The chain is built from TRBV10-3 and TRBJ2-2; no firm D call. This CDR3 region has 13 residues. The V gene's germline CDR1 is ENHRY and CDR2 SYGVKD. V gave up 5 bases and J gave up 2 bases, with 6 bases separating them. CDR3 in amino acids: CAISTHNTGELFF. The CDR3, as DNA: TGTGCCATCAGTACTCACAACACCGGGGAGCTGTTTTTT.

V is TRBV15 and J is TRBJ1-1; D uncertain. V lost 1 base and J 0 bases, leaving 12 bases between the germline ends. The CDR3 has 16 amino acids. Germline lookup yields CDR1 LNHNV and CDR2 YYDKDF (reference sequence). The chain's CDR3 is CATSRAVTVLNTEAFF. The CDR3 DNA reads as TGTGCCACCAGCAGAGCGGTAACAGTACTGAACACTGAAGCTTTCTTT. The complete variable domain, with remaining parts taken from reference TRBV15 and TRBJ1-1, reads DAMVIQNPRYQVTQFGKPVTLSCSQTLNHNVMYWYQQKSSQAPKLLFHYYDKDFNNEADTPDNFQSRRPNTSFCFLDIRSPGLGDTAMYLCATSRAVTVLNTEAFFGQGTRLTVV.

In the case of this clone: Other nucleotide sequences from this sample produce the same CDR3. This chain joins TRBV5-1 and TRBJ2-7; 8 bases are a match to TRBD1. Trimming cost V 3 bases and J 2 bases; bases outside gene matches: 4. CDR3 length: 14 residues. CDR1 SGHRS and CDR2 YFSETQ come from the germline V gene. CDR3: CASSWGTGTYEQYF. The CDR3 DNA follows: TGCGCCAGCAGCTGGGGGACAGGCACCTACGAGCAGTACTTC.

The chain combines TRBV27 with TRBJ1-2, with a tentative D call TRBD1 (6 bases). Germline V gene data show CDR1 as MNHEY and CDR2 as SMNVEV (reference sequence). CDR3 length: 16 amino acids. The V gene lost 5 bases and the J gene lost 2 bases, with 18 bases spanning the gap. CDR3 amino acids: CASSPPWGLVNYGYTF. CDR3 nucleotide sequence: TGTGCCAGCAGTCCGCCTTGGGGGCTGGTGAACTATGGCTACACCTTC.

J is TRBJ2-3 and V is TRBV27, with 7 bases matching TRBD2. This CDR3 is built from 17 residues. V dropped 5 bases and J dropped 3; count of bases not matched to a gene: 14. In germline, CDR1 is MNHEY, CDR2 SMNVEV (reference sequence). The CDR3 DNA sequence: TGTGCCAGCAGTCCACTTTTTGGCGGGAGTAAAACAGATACGCAGTATTTT. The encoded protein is CASSPLFGGSKTDTQYF.

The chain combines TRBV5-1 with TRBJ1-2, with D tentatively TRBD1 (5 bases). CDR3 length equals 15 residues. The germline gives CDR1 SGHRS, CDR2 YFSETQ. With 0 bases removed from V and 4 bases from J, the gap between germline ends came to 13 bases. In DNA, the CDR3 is TGCGCCAGCAGCTTGGACGGGGGAAGTAGCTATGGCTACACCTTC. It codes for CASSLDGGSSYGYTF.

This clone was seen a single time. CDR3 nucleotides: TGCGCCAGCAGCCAAGTCGGTCTATTCACCGGGGAGCTGTTTTTT. As protein: CASSQVGLFTGELFF. The chain joins TRBV4-1 to TRBJ2-2; D not resolved. The CDR3 length is 15 residues. Germline-derived CDR1 and CDR2 are MGHRA and YSYEKL. V gave up 1 base and J gave up 4 bases, with 10 bases separating them.

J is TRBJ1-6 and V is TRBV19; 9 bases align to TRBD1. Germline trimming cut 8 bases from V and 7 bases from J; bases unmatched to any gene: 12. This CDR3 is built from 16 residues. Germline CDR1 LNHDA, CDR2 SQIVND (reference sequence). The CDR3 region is CASQRGPGQGNSPLHF. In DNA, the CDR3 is TGTGCCAGTCAGCGGGGTCCCGGACAGGGGAATTCACCCCTCCACTTT.

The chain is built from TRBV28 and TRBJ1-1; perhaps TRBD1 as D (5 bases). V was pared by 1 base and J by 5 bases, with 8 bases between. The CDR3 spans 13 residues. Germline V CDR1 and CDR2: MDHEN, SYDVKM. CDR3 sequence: CASSLSGLTEAFF. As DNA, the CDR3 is TGTGCCAGCAGTTTATCAGGGTTAACTGAAGCTTTCTTT.

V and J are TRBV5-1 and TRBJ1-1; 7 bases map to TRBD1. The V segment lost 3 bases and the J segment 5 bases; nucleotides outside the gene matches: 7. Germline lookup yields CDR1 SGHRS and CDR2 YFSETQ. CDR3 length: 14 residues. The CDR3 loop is CASSSGSGGTEAFF. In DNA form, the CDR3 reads TGCGCCAGCAGCTCCGGGTCAGGGGGGACTGAAGCTTTCTTT.

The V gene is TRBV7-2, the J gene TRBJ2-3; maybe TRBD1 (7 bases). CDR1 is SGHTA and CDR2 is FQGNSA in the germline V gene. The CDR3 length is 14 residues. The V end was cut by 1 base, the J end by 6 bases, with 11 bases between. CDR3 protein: CASSLGRGVDTQYF. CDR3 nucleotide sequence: TGTGCCAGCAGCTTAGGCAGGGGGGTGGATACGCAGTATTTT.

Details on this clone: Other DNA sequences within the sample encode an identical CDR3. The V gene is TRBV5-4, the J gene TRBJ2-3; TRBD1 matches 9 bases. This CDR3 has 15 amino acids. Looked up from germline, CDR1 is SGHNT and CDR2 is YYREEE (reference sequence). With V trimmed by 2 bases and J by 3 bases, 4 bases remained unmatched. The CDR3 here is CASSLPGQGTDTQYF. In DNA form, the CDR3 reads TGTGCCAGCAGCTTACCGGGACAGGGAACAGATACGCAGTATTTT.

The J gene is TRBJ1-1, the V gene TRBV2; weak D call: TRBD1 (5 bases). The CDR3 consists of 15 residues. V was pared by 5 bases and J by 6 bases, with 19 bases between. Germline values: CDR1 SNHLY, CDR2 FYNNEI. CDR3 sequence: CASSHKSGQGPEAFF. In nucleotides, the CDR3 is TGTGCCAGCAGTCATAAAAGTGGCCAGGGCCCTGAAGCTTTCTTT. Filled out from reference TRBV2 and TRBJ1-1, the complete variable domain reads EPEVTQTPSHQVTQMGQEVILRCVPISNHLYFYWYRQILGQKVEFLVSFYNNEISEKSEIFDDQFSVERPDGSNFTLKIRSTKLEDSAMYFCASSHKSGQGPEAFFGQGTRLTVV.

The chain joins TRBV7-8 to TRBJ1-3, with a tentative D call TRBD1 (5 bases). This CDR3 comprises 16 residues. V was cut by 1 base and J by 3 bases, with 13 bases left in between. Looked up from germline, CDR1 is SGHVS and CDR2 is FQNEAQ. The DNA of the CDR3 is TGTGCCAGCAGCTTAGGGGGGACTCCGGGTGGAAACACCATATATTTT. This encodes CASSLGGTPGGNTIYF.

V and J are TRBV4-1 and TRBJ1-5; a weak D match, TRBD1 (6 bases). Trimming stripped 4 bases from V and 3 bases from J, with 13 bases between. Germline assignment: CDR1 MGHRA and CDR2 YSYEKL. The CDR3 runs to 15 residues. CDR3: CASSPFTGHNQPQHF. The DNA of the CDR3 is TGCGCCAGCAGCCCGTTCACAGGGCACAATCAGCCCCAGCATTTT.

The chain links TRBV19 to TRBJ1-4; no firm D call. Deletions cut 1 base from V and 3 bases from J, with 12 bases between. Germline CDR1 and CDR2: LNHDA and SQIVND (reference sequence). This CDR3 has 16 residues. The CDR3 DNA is TGTGCCAGTAGTATAGGATCGGGAGAGTCTAATGAAAAACTGTTTTTT. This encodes CASSIGSGESNEKLFF.

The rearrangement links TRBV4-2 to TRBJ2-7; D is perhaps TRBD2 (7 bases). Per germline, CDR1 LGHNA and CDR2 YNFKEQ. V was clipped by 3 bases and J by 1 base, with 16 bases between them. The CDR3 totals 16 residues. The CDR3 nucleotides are TGTGCCAGCAGCCACCTAGGGGGGGGCCCTTCCTACGAGCAGTACTTC. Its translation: CASSHLGGGPSYEQYF.